The entry that follows covers one TCR beta chain sequence. Its antigen is still unknown. The data stem from a study of shared clonotypes between healthy human individuals. Study-wide background: The plates for each donor numbered three CD4 naive, three CD4 memory, two CD8 naive and one CD8 memory. Study results and limitations: Researchers found naive subsets generally carried larger estimated richness than memory subsets.

Free of recent acute infections or vaccinations, the donors were healthy HIV-negative adults. Clones were read by immunoSEQ multiplex PCR, and TCRdb kept only the in-frame ones, dropping some. The sample lists around 990,000 clones; about 72% were seen once. Sequenced material: memory CD4+ T cells from PBMCs. Subset meaning: CD45RA-negative fraction. This sequence originates from a man between 18 and 29 years old in good health. Some clones in this sample may be carry-over from other donors' samples.

CDR3 residues: CASSSQVEAFF. The CDR3 DNA is TGTGCCAGCAGCTCACAGGTTGAAGCTTTCTTT. The genes are TRBV5-6 and TRBJ1-1, with D possibly TRBD1 on 5 matching bases. Germline assignment: CDR1 SGHDT and CDR2 YYEEEE. Trimming pared 3 bases from V and 7 bases from J, leaving 7 bases between. The CDR3 runs to 11 residues.